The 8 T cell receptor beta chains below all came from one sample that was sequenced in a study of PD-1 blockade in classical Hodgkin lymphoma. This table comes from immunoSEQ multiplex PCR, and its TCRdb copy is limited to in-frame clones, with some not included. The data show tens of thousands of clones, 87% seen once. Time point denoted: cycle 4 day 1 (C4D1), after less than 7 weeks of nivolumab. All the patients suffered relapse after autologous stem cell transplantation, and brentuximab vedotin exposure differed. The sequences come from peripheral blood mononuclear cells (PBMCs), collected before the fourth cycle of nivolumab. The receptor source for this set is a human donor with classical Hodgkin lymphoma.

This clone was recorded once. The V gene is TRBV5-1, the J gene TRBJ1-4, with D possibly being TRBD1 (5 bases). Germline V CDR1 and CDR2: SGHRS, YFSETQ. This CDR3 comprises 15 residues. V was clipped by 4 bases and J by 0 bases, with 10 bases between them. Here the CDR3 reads CASSQDTATNEKLFF. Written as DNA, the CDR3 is TGCGCCAGCAGCCAGGACACAGCAACTAATGAAAAACTGTTTTTT.

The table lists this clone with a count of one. The CDR3 DNA reads as TGTGCCAGCAGTGACCAACCTAACACTGAAGCTTTCTTT. Amino acids: CASSDQPNTEAFF. This chain connects TRBV2 to TRBJ1-1; no reliable D call. Trimming took 3 bases from V and 2 from J, leaving 7 bases between them. The CDR3 runs 13 residues. Germline loops: CDR1 SNHLY, CDR2 FYNNEI.

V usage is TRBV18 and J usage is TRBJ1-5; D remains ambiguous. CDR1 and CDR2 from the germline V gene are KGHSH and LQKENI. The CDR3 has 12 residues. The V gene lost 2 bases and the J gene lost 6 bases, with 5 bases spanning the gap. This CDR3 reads CASSPGSQPQHF. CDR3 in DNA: TGTGCCAGCTCACCAGGGTCTCAGCCCCAGCATTTT.

CDR3 DNA sequence: TGTGCCAGCAGTTACGAGGGGGGGCAAGGTGAAAAACTGTTTTTT. Its translation is CASSYEGGQGEKLFF. The chain joins TRBV6-6 to TRBJ1-4, with a possible D match to TRBD1 (6 bases). V lost 2 bases to trimming and J lost 7 bases, with 14 bases between them. The CDR3 loop spans 15 amino acids. Germline values: CDR1 MNHNY, CDR2 SVGAGI (reference sequence).

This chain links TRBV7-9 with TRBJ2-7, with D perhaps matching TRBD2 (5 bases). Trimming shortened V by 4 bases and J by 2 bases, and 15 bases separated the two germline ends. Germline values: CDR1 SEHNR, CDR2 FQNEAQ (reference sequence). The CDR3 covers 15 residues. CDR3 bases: TGTGCCAGCAGCTCCCGTGGAGGCAGGACCTACGAGCAGTACTTC. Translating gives CASSSRGGRTYEQYF.

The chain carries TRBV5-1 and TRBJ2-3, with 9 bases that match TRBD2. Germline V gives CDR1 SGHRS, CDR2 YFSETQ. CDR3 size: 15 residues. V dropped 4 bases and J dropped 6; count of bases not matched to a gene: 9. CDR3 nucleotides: TGCGCCAGCAGCATTGCGCGGGGGGGCCGGGATACGCAGTATTTT. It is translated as CASSIARGGRDTQYF.

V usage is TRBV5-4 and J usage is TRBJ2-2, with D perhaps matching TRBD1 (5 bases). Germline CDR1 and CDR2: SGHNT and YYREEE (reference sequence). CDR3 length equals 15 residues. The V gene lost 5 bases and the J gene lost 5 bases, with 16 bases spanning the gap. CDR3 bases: TGTGCCAGCAGGAGAACACAGGAAAAAACCGGGGAGCTGTTTTTT. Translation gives CASRRTQEKTGELFF. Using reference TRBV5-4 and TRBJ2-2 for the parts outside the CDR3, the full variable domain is ETGVTQSPTHLIKTRGQQVTLRCSSQSGHNTVSWYQQALGQGPQFIFQYYREEENGRGNFPPRFSGLQFPNYSSELNVNALELDDSALYLCASRRTQEKTGELFFGEGSRLTVL.

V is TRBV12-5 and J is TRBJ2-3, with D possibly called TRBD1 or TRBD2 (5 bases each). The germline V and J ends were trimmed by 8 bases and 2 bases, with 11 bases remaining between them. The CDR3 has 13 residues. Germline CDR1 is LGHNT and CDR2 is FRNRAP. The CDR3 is CASFSGTTDTQYF. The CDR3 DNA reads TGTGCTAGTTTTTCTGGGACCACAGATACGCAGTATTTT. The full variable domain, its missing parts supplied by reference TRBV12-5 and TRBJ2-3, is DARVTQTPRHKVTEMGQEVTMRCQPILGHNTVFWYRQTMMQGLELLAYFRNRAPLDDSGMPKDRFSAEMPDATLATLKIQPSEPRDSAVYFCASFSGTTDTQYFGPGTRLTVL.